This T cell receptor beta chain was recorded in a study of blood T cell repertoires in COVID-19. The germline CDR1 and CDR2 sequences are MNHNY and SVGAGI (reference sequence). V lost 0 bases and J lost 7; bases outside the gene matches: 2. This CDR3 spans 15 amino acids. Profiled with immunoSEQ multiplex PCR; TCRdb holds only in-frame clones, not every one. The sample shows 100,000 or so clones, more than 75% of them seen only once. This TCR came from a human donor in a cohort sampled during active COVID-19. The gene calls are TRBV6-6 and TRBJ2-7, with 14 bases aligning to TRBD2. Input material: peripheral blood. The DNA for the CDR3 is TGTGCCAGCAGTTACTCGGGACTAGCGGGGGCTGAGCAGTACTTC. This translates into CASSYSGLAGAEQYF.